The 14 T cell receptor beta chains listed next were all sequenced from one sample in a study of memory CD4+ T cells and cytomegalovirus serostatus. The repertoire was sequenced with immunoSEQ multiplex PCR; TCRdb's copy has only in-frame clones and lacks some. The table records some 65,000 clones, over 70% of them present only once. The sort gate was single viable CD3+CD4+CD8-CD45RO+ cells for memory CD4+ T cells. Sequencing was performed on memory CD4+ T cells from blood. The receptors here all came from an adult in good health and CMV-seronegative. Some clones in this sample may be carry-over from other donors' samples.

The count of this clone is one. The chain combines TRBV9 with TRBJ2-3; D is unresolved. The V end was cut by 4 bases, the J end by 0 bases, with 12 bases between. CDR1 and CDR2 (germline): SGDLS, YYNGEE. The CDR3 length is 15 residues. The CDR3 here is CASSTRGDSTDTQYF. CDR3 DNA: TGTGCCAGCAGCACGCGTGGGGATAGCACAGATACGCAGTATTTT.

The chain couples TRBV4-1 to TRBJ2-5, with unresolved D. Germline V gives CDR1 MGHRA, CDR2 YSYEKL. The CDR3 contains 14 residues. Trimming took off 4 bases at V and 0 bases at J, with 9 bases between the two ends. As DNA, the CDR3 is TGCGCCAGCAGCCGCGACACCTACCAAGAGACCCAGTACTTC. This gives the protein CASSRDTYQETQYF.

J is TRBJ1-1 and V is TRBV30; weak D call: TRBD1 (6 bases). V was clipped by 0 bases and J by 5 bases, with 7 bases between them. The CDR3 consists of 12 residues. CDR1 and CDR2 (germline): GTSNPN, SVGIG (reference sequence). CDR3 nucleotides: TGTGCCTGGAGTGTAAGGGGGACTGAAGCTTTCTTT. Amino acid sequence: CAWSVRGTEAFF.

The chain employs TRBV30 and TRBJ2-3; D ambiguous. The CDR3 contains 14 residues. In germline, CDR1 is GTSNPN, CDR2 SVGIG (reference sequence). The germline V and J ends were trimmed by 2 bases and 0 bases, with 9 bases remaining between them. The DNA of the CDR3 is TGTGCCTGGAGTATACCTAAAAGCACAGATACGCAGTATTTT. It translates to CAWSIPKSTDTQYF.

The chain uses TRBV7-2 and TRBJ1-3; possibly TRBD1 for D (6 bases). Germline values: CDR1 SGHTA, CDR2 FQGNSA. This CDR3 has 15 amino acids. Trimming shortened V by 1 base and J by 4 bases, and 11 bases separated the two germline ends. CDR3 sequence: CASSLGGRGGNTIYF. The CDR3, as DNA: TGTGCCAGCAGCTTAGGGGGAAGGGGGGGAAACACCATATATTTT.

This clone was picked up one time. The rearrangement links TRBV27 to TRBJ2-5, with D perhaps TRBD2 (5 bases). V lost 6 bases, J lost 5 bases, and 13 bases lay in between. Germline CDR1 MNHEY, CDR2 SMNVEV (reference sequence). There are 13 residues in the CDR3. Written as DNA, the CDR3 is TGTGCCAGCAGGCTGTGGGGAGAGGAGACCCAGTACTTC. Protein product: CASRLWGEETQYF.

This sequence joins TRBV6-6 and TRBJ2-7, with 11 bases identical to TRBD2. Germline CDR1 and CDR2: MNHNY and SVGAGI (reference sequence). The CDR3 consists of 14 residues. V dropped 2 bases and J dropped 5; count of bases not matched to a gene: 2. Here the CDR3 reads CASSYGTSGDEQYF. In DNA form, the CDR3 reads TGTGCCAGCAGTTACGGGACTAGCGGCGACGAGCAGTACTTC.

The J gene is TRBJ1-4, the V gene TRBV5-1, with a weak D call TRBD1 (6 bases). Germline V lookup: CDR1 SGHRS, CDR2 YFSETQ. V dropped 4 bases and J dropped 4 bases, with 11 bases sitting between them. This CDR3 is built from 14 residues. The CDR3 loop is CASSDRPLNEKLFF. As DNA, the CDR3 is TGCGCCAGCAGCGACAGGCCTCTTAATGAAAAACTGTTTTTT. The variable domain in full, with the rest retrieved from reference TRBV5-1 and TRBJ1-4, is KAGVTQTPRYLIKTRGQQVTLSCSPISGHRSVSWYQQTPGQGLQFLFEYFSETQRNKGNFPGRFSGRQFSNSRSEMNVSTLELGDSALYLCASSDRPLNEKLFFGSGTQLSVL.

J is TRBJ2-7 and V is TRBV7-8; 10 bases map to TRBD1. The V gene's germline CDR1 is SGHVS and CDR2 FQNEAQ. The length of the CDR3 is 16 residues. Losses at the gene ends were 4 bases for V and 6 bases for J; bases not matched to a gene: 12. CDR3 sequence reads: CASSSLGRTGGGEQYF. The CDR3 nucleotides read TGTGCCAGCAGCTCACTCGGCAGGACAGGGGGTGGCGAGCAGTACTTC.

This sequence joins TRBV21-1 and TRBJ1-2; TRBD1, the table's D call, lacks a check against the DNA. TRBV21-1 is an annotated pseudogene. CDR3 size: 15 residues. CDR3 residues: CASSTTGNAAYGYTF. The CDR3 DNA reads as TGTGCCAGCAGTACGACAGGGAACGCGGCCTATGGCTACACCTTC.

The chain joins TRBV7-9 to TRBJ1-1; no definite D call. Trimming removed 2 bases from V and 2 bases from J, with 6 bases in between. The CDR3 is 13 amino acids. Germline CDR1 SEHNR, CDR2 FQNEAQ (reference sequence). The CDR3 sequence: CASSLSLNTEAFF. As DNA, the CDR3 is TGTGCCAGCAGCTTAAGTTTAAACACTGAAGCTTTCTTT.

V and J are TRBV28 and TRBJ2-7, with 14 bases lining up with TRBD2. This CDR3 region has 13 residues. The V and J ends lost 6 bases and 12 bases, in that order; junction bases with no gene match: 7. Germline assignment: CDR1 MDHEN and CDR2 SYDVKM. The CDR3 region has the DNA TGTGCCAGCAGCCTGGGACTAGCGGGAGTTTGGTACTTC. Translating it yields CASSLGLAGVWYF.

This chain links TRBV6-1 with TRBJ2-7; D is possibly TRBD2 (6 bases). CDR1 is MNHNS, CDR2 SASEGT, per germline. The CDR3 extends over 19 amino acids. The germline V and J ends were trimmed by 3 bases and 1 base, with 25 bases remaining between them. CDR3 loop: CASSEGRRQLLKGSYEQYF. The CDR3 DNA sequence: TGTGCCAGCAGTGAGGGGAGGAGACAGTTACTAAAGGGGTCCTACGAGCAGTACTTC.

V and J are TRBV18 and TRBJ1-2; a weak D match, TRBD1 (6 bases). Germline V gene data show CDR1 as KGHSH and CDR2 as LQKENI. V dropped 4 bases and J dropped 0 bases, with 15 bases sitting between them. The CDR3 runs 16 residues. In DNA, the CDR3 is TGTGCCAGCTCACAAAGGGACAAAGGAACTAACTATGGCTACACCTTC. Translation gives CASSQRDKGTNYGYTF.